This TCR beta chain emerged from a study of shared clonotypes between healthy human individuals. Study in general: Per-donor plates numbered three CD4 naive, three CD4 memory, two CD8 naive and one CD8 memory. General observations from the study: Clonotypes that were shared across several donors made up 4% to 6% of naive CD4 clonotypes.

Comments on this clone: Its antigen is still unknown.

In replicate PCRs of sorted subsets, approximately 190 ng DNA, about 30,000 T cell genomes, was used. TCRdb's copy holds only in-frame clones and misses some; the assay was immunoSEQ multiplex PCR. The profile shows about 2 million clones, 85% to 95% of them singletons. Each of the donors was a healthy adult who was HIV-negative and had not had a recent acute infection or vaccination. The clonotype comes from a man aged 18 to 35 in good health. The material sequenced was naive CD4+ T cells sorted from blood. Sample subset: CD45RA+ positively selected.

The CDR3 loop is CSVLPRDTYEQYF. CDR3 bases: TGCAGCGTTCTCCCCAGGGACACCTACGAGCAGTACTTC. The chain combines TRBV29-1 with TRBJ2-7, with D possibly TRBD1 on 6 matching bases. CDR3 length: 13 amino acids. From germline, CDR1 is SQVTM and CDR2 ANQGSEA. Trimming stripped 5 bases from V and 2 bases from J, with 13 bases between.